This section outlines one T cell receptor beta chain sequence together with its context. This entry comes from a study of monozygotic twins with inflammatory bowel disease. TCRdb reworked the 5' RACE reads into one entry per CDR3 protein, no DNA. The ten top clones account for 2.8%, within a sample of over 150,000 distinct CDR3 sequences. Germline CDR1 reads MDHEN; CDR2 reads SYDVKM. This CDR3 contains 15 residues. The receptor was derived from a human donor with ulcerative colitis or Crohn's disease, or a healthy co-twin of an affected twin (not recorded which). The rearrangement links TRBV28 to TRBJ2-5; TCRdb gives TRBD1 as the D gene, but with no DNA this cannot be confirmed. Sequencing was performed on blood. CDR3 protein: CASTPQDGSQETQYF.